The rows below give T cell receptor beta chains drawn from one sample of a study of identical twins. One entry per CDR3 protein results from TCRdb running MiXCR on the 5' RACE reads. The sample carries about 250,000 distinct CDR3 sequences, around 8.8% recorded once. These data were also filed under a second study, of yellow fever vaccine responses in identical twins.

Specimen: CD8+ T cells sorted from blood. The receptors stem from a woman younger than 30 in good health. CDR3s include the opening cysteine and the closing phenylalanine or tryptophan. Fields, in order: clone size, D gene, V gene, J gene, CDR3 DNA, CDR3 protein. The D gene is left open where the match is weak. The size entry is marked missing in some rows and otherwise reads once, few, many or a size class.

abundance: NA
d_gene: NA
v_gene: TRBV7-2
j_gene: TRBJ2-3
CDR3nt: TGTGCCAGCAGTCCCCCCCCCACAGATACGCAGTATTTT
CDR3aa: CASSPPPTDTQYF

abundance: NA
d_gene: NA
v_gene: TRBV9
j_gene: TRBJ2-5
CDR3nt: TGTGCCAGCAGCGTCGGGACCGGGAAGACCCAGTACTTC
CDR3aa: CASSVGTGKTQYF

abundance: NA
d_gene: NA
v_gene: TRBV6-5
j_gene: TRBJ2-1
CDR3nt: TGTGCCAGCAGCTACCAACCAGCGGAGTCCTACAATGAGCAGTTCTTC
CDR3aa: CASSYQPAESYNEQFF

abundance: NA
d_gene: NA
v_gene: TRBV20-1
j_gene: TRBJ2-1
CDR3nt: TGCAGTGCTACCCCTTGGGGCGGGTACAATGAGCAGTTCTTC
CDR3aa: CSATPWGGYNEQFF

abundance: NA
d_gene: NA
v_gene: TRBV3-1
j_gene: TRBJ2-5
CDR3nt: TGTGCCAGCAGCCAAGGTATAAACTACCAAGAGACCCAGTACTTC
CDR3aa: CASSQGINYQETQYF

abundance: many
d_gene: NA
v_gene: TRBV7-9
j_gene: TRBJ2-3
CDR3nt: TGTGCCAGCAGCTTAGTTCCAGATACGCAGTATTTT
CDR3aa: CASSLVPDTQYF

abundance: many
d_gene: NA
v_gene: TRBV7-9
j_gene: TRBJ2-7
CDR3nt: TGTGCCAGCAGCCCGCGGGTGGACGAGCAGTACTTC
CDR3aa: CASSPRVDEQYF

abundance: NA
d_gene: TRBD2
v_gene: TRBV20-1
j_gene: TRBJ2-5
CDR3nt: TGCAGTGCTCTCTCACTAGCGGGGGGCCAAGAGACCCAGTACTTC
CDR3aa: CSALSLAGGQETQYF

abundance: NA
d_gene: NA
v_gene: TRBV15
j_gene: TRBJ2-1
CDR3nt: TGTGCCACCAGGGGCCCCAATGAGCAGTTCTTC
CDR3aa: CATRGPNEQFF

abundance: few
d_gene: NA
v_gene: TRBV19
j_gene: TRBJ2-4
CDR3nt: TGTGCCAGTAGTGAGGAAATAGCCAAAAACATTCAGTACTTC
CDR3aa: CASSEEIAKNIQYF

abundance: many
d_gene: TRBD2
v_gene: TRBV6-5
j_gene: TRBJ2-1
CDR3nt: TGTGCCAGCAGTTCGTTAGCGGGGGAGTACAATGAGCAGTTCTTC
CDR3aa: CASSSLAGEYNEQFF

abundance: NA
d_gene: TRBD2
v_gene: TRBV11-2
j_gene: TRBJ2-3
CDR3nt: TGTGCCAGCAGCTTAGAGGGACCGGGACTAGCGGCAAGCACAGATACGCAGTATTTT
CDR3aa: CASSLEGPGLAASTDTQYF

abundance: many
d_gene: NA
v_gene: TRBV24-1
j_gene: TRBJ2-7
CDR3nt: TGTGCCACCAGTGATAACAAAGGGACGGCCTTGGAGCAGTACTTC
CDR3aa: CATSDNKGTALEQYF

abundance: NA
d_gene: NA
v_gene: TRBV4-3
j_gene: TRBJ2-7
CDR3nt: TGCGCCAGCAGCCAAGGGATGGGGGGCTACGAGCAGTACTTC
CDR3aa: CASSQGMGGYEQYF

abundance: few
d_gene: NA
v_gene: TRBV30
j_gene: TRBJ2-5
CDR3nt: TGTGCCTGGAGAGAGGAGACAGAGTACTTC
CDR3aa: CAWREETEYF

abundance: NA
d_gene: NA
v_gene: TRBV5-5
j_gene: TRBJ2-3
CDR3nt: TGTGCCAGCAGCCTCCACAGGGGGGGAGGCACAGATACGCAGTATTTT
CDR3aa: CASSLHRGGGTDTQYF

abundance: few
d_gene: TRBD1
v_gene: TRBV20-1
j_gene: TRBJ2-7
CDR3nt: TGCAGTGCTAGCAATCCCGGGGACAGGCCGTACGAGCAGTACTTC
CDR3aa: CSASNPGDRPYEQYF

abundance: few
d_gene: NA
v_gene: TRBV29-1
j_gene: TRBJ1-3
CDR3nt: TGCAGCGTTCACAGGGAAGGAAACACCATATATTTT
CDR3aa: CSVHREGNTIYF

abundance: NA
d_gene: NA
v_gene: TRBV12-3/TRBV12-4
j_gene: TRBJ2-5
CDR3nt: TGTGCCAGCAGTACCCCGCGGGCCGAGACCCAGTACTTC
CDR3aa: CASSTPRAETQYF

abundance: few
d_gene: NA
v_gene: TRBV29-1
j_gene: TRBJ2-1
CDR3nt: TGCAGCGTTGAAGATCGGAGCAGCAATGAGCAGTTCTTC
CDR3aa: CSVEDRSSNEQFF

abundance: few
d_gene: NA
v_gene: TRBV27
j_gene: TRBJ1-2
CDR3nt: TGTGCCAGCAGTTTATCAGTTAACTATGGCTACACCTTC
CDR3aa: CASSLSVNYGYTF

abundance: few
d_gene: TRBD2
v_gene: TRBV15
j_gene: TRBJ2-5
CDR3nt: TGTGCCACCAGCACCCTAGCGGATCAAGAGACCCAGTACTTC
CDR3aa: CATSTLADQETQYF